One sample yielded the 32 T cell receptor beta chains listed below, sequenced in a study of molecular identifiers for immune sequencing clone quantification. TCRdb re-called the PCR reads through MiXCR, storing one row per CDR3 protein. The sample has approximately 550,000 distinct CDR3 sequences, about a quarter seen once; the top ten hold 0.76%. Material for sequencing was naive CD8+ T cells from blood, with Jurkat cell RNA spiked in. Documented subset: FACS-sorted CD8+CD4-CCR7+CD45RA+ naive T cells. All receptors come from a human donor in good health. Some libraries in this study had Jurkat cell RNA spiked in.

This clonotype was seen ten or more times. The CDR3 loop reads CASSGSENTIYF. The CDR3 coding sequence is TGTGCCAGCAGCGGGTCCGAAAACACCATATATTTT. The rearrangement uses TRBV9 and TRBJ1-3; D is unclear. CDR1 is SGDLS, CDR2 YYNGEE, per germline. The CDR3 sequence is 12 residues long. The V gene lost 3 bases and the J gene lost 6 bases, with 7 bases spanning the gap.

There are a few counts of this clonotype. The genes are TRBV11-2 and TRBJ2-7; perhaps TRBD2 as D (6 bases). CDR3 length: 16 residues. Trimming shortened V by 1 base and J by 0 bases, and 13 bases separated the two germline ends. CDR1 and CDR2 from the germline V gene are SGHAT and FQNNGV. CDR3 in amino acids: CASSLVLSGSSYEQYF. In DNA, the CDR3 is TGTGCCAGCAGCTTAGTGCTTAGCGGAAGCTCCTACGAGCAGTACTTC.

The gene calls are TRBV6-1 and TRBJ2-7; TRBD1 is a possible D gene (5 bases). This CDR3 is built from 15 residues. Germline V gene data show CDR1 as MNHNS and CDR2 as SASEGT. Trimming stripped 7 bases from V and 0 bases from J, with 16 bases between. The CDR3: CASTLDTFSSYEQYF. The CDR3 DNA follows: TGTGCCAGCACCCTGGACACGTTCAGCTCCTACGAGCAGTACTTC.

This clonotype was observed a few times. The CDR3: CASSLLNRAYGELFF. DNA for the CDR3: TGTGCCAGCAGTTTATTAAACAGGGCCTACGGGGAGCTGTTTTTT. The chain uses TRBV12-3 or TRBV12-4 and TRBJ2-2; a weak D match, TRBD1 (6 bases). Trimming stripped 2 bases from V and 7 bases from J, with 14 bases between. The CDR3 has 15 amino acids.

The chain is built from TRBV2 and TRBJ2-7, with 10 bases that match TRBD2. V lost 2 bases to trimming and J lost 0 bases; unmatched junction nucleotides: 10. Looked up from germline, CDR1 is SNHLY and CDR2 is FYNNEI. The CDR3 is made up of 18 amino acids. The CDR3 reads CASSESWVLAGDSYEQYF. The CDR3 DNA is TGTGCCAGCAGTGAAAGCTGGGTCCTAGCGGGGGACTCCTACGAGCAGTACTTC.

This chain links TRBV29-1 with TRBJ2-7; D remains unclear. CDR3 size: 12 residues. The germline CDR1 and CDR2 sequences are SQVTM and ANQGSEA. Trimming removed 3 bases at V and 1 base at J, with 7 bases between. The CDR3 bases are TGCAGCGTTGACGGGCCGTCCTACGAGCAGTACTTC. It yields the protein CSVDGPSYEQYF.

This clonotype was seen repeatedly, ten times or more. The chain joins TRBV7-9 to TRBJ1-1; 9 bases fit TRBD1. Germline CDR1 reads SEHNR; CDR2 reads FQNEAQ (reference sequence). The V segment lost 5 bases and the J segment 4 bases; nucleotides outside the gene matches: 8. The CDR3 is made up of 15 amino acids. Here the CDR3 reads CASSLPGQGPTEAFF. For the CDR3, the DNA is TGTGCCAGCAGCCTTCCAGGACAGGGGCCCACTGAAGCTTTCTTT.

This clonotype was counted only a few times. The rearrangement uses TRBV19 and TRBJ2-5; D unresolved. V lost 7 bases to trimming and J lost 2 bases, with 11 bases between them. CDR1 and CDR2 from the germline V gene are LNHDA and SQIVND (reference sequence). This CDR3 comprises 13 residues. CDR3 amino acids: CASTSYGQETQYF. The CDR3 DNA follows: TGTGCCAGTACCTCATACGGGCAAGAGACCCAGTACTTC.

The sample holds many counts of this clonotype. The chain has TRBV12-3 or TRBV12-4 and TRBJ1-1, with a weak D call TRBD1 (6 bases). Trimming pared 10 bases from V and 0 bases from J, leaving 12 bases between. CDR3 length equals 13 residues. In DNA form, the CDR3 reads TGTGCCACCTTGGACAGCATGAACACTGAAGCTTTCTTT. Amino acids: CATLDSMNTEAFF.

On this clonotype itself: A single base separates this from a much larger clone, so it may be a read error. V usage is TRBV7-9 and J usage is TRBJ2-5; the D is unclear. Between the trimmed V and J ends, which lost 8 bases and 5 bases, there was a span of 18 bases. The CDR3 consists of 14 residues. Germline CDR1 SEHNR, CDR2 FQNEAQ (reference sequence). This chain's CDR3 is CASGPQVPLETQYF. Written as DNA, the CDR3 is TGTGCCAGCGGCCCTCAGGTGCCTTTGGAGACCCAGTACTTC.

In this sample, this clonotype turned up many times. The chain has TRBV29-1 and TRBJ2-5; perhaps TRBD1 as D (7 bases). V dropped 7 bases and J dropped 7 bases, with 16 bases sitting between them. The germline gives CDR1 SQVTM, CDR2 ANQGSEA. The CDR3 contains 12 residues. CDR3 amino acids: CSELTGRGTQYF. As DNA, the CDR3 is TGCAGCGAGTTGACAGGGCGGGGGACCCAGTACTTC.

This clonotype was seen many times. The chain joins TRBV6-5 to TRBJ1-6, with no clear D. CDR1 is MNHEY, CDR2 SVGAGI, per germline. The CDR3 covers 17 residues. Trimming took 2 bases from V and 8 from J, leaving 19 bases between them. CDR3 in DNA: TGTGCCAGCAGTTACCTCGGTGCAGCCTCTCCGCATTCACCCCTCCACTTT. This sequence encodes CASSYLGAASPHSPLHF.

On this clonotype: An end of the junction differs from the germline gene, which may be a read error. This chain uses TRBV9 with TRBJ2-7; no clear D gene. CDR1 is SGDLS, CDR2 YYNGEE, per germline. The CDR3 is 11 amino acids. The chain's CDR3 is CASSAGYEQSF. The CDR3 DNA follows: TGTGCCAGCAGCGCTGGTTACGAGCAGTCCTTC. Complete variable domain (other parts from reference TRBV9 and TRBJ2-7): DSGVTQTPKHLITATGQRVTLRCSPRSGDLSVYWYQQSLDQGLQFLIQYYNGEERAKGNILERFSAQQFPDLHSELNLSSLELGDSALYFCASSAGYEQSFGPGTRLTVT.

The V call is TRBV6-1, the J call TRBJ1-6, with a tentative D call TRBD1 (5 bases). CDR1 and CDR2 (germline): MNHNS, SASEGT. The CDR3 is 19 residues long. Trimming took off 0 bases at V and 9 bases at J, with 24 bases between the two ends. The CDR3 reads CASSEAAPQVLTGGSPLHF. For the CDR3, the DNA is TGTGCCAGCAGTGAAGCTGCGCCCCAAGTGTTGACCGGGGGTTCACCCCTCCACTTT.

The chain combines TRBV9 with TRBJ2-3, with 11 bases lining up with TRBD2. The CDR3 has 16 residues. The ends lost 4 bases at V and 2 bases at J; junction bases unmatched: 6. Germline V gene sequence: CDR1 SGDLS, CDR2 YYNGEE. CDR3 protein: CASSNLAGGPTDTQYF. The CDR3 DNA reads as TGTGCCAGCAGCAACCTAGCGGGGGGACCCACAGATACGCAGTATTTT.

On this clonotype: A much more abundant neighbour one base away suggests this may be a read error. V is TRBV6-5 and J is TRBJ2-3, with a weak D call TRBD2 (6 bases). Germline lookup yields CDR1 MNHEY and CDR2 SVGAGI. The CDR3 has 15 residues. The DNA of the CDR3 is TGTGCCAGGAGTTTTCTCGGGAGCCCCGCAGATACGCAGTATTTT. It codes for CARSFLGSPADTQYF.

This chain connects TRBV12-3 or TRBV12-4 to TRBJ1-1, with D perhaps matching TRBD1 (5 bases). The CDR3 is 14 residues long. V was trimmed by 2 bases and J by 6 bases, leaving 13 bases between them. CDR3 coding DNA: TGTGCCAGCAGTTTACAGGGATCGGACGCTGAAGCTTTCTTT. Its translation is CASSLQGSDAEAFF.

As for this clonotype: A single base separates this from a much larger clone, so it may be a read error. The CDR3 carries no conserved terminal phenylalanine or tryptophan, so it likely arises from a read error. The chain recombines TRBV28 with TRBJ2-7; D call uncertain. Germline V gene data show CDR1 as MDHEN and CDR2 as SYDVKM. The CDR3 length is 11 residues. V was shortened by 8 bases and J by 4 bases, with 9 bases between the two germline ends. In DNA, the CDR3 is TGTGCCAGCCGGTCGATTTACGAGCAGTACCTC. Residues: CASRSIYEQYL.

With respect to this clonotype: This may come from a read error, since a much larger clone is one base off. The chain employs TRBV10-3 and TRBJ2-5; TRBD1 might be the D (6 bases). Trimming pared 7 bases from V and 2 bases from J, leaving 8 bases between. The CDR3 sequence is 12 residues long. The V gene's germline CDR1 is ENHRY and CDR2 SYGVKD. The CDR3, as DNA: TGTGCCATCATTGGACAGCAAGAGACCCAGTACTTC. Encoded protein: CAIIGQQETQYF.

This clonotype was counted a few times. A single base separates this from a much larger clone, so it may be a read error. Here the CDR3 omits its conserved ending phenylalanine or tryptophan, so a read error is the likely source. The chain combines TRBV28 with TRBJ2-7, with D perhaps TRBD1 (5 bases). This CDR3 comprises 14 residues. The ends were cut back, 3 bases at V and 3 bases at J, with 12 bases in the middle. CDR1 is MDHEN and CDR2 is SYDVKM in the germline V gene. The chain's CDR3 is CASSFAGQGYEQYL. The CDR3 bases are TGTGCCAGCAGTTTCGCAGGTCAGGGCTACGAGCAGTACCTC.

The chain couples TRBV6-5 to TRBJ2-1; no clear D gene. The CDR3 spans 15 residues. V lost 4 bases and J lost 9, with 19 bases in between. Germline CDR1 MNHEY, CDR2 SVGAGI. The DNA for the CDR3 is TGTGCCAGCAGTTTAAATCTCGGACCCCCCGGTGAGCAGTTCTTC. It is translated as CASSLNLGPPGEQFF.

This clonotype was counted between two and nine times. The genes are TRBV4-3 and TRBJ2-2, with no clear D. CDR1 is LGHNA, CDR2 YSLEER, per germline. Trimming pared 0 bases from V and 8 bases from J, leaving 25 bases between. The CDR3 runs 19 residues. The CDR3 DNA reads TGCGCCAGCAGCCAAGATTGGAGTTTCTCCGGCAGCAGAACTGGGGAGCTGTTTTTT. Amino acids: CASSQDWSFSGSRTGELFF.

This rearrangement joins TRBV5-4 to TRBJ2-7; 7 bases match TRBD1. The junction had 6 bases not matched to a gene; V was cut back by 4 bases and J by 2 bases. The CDR3 has 14 amino acids. Germline CDR1 reads SGHNT; CDR2 reads YYREEE (reference sequence). The CDR3 sequence: CASSLTDRTYEQYF. Written as DNA, the CDR3 is TGTGCCAGCAGCCTGACGGACAGGACCTACGAGCAGTACTTC.

The chain employs TRBV7-2 and TRBJ2-7; D possibly corresponds to TRBD1 (6 bases). The CDR3 spans 14 residues. Germline CDR1 is SGHTA and CDR2 is FQGNSA. V was shortened by 5 bases and J by 3 bases, with 14 bases between the two germline ends. The CDR3 reads CASSPRDKDYEQYF. The CDR3 DNA sequence: TGTGCCAGCAGCCCCCGGGACAAAGACTACGAGCAGTACTTC.

The J gene is TRBJ1-3, the V gene TRBV5-1; no clear D gene. This CDR3 is built from 16 residues. V was trimmed by 2 bases and J by 2 bases, leaving 14 bases between them. Per the germline V gene, CDR1 is SGHRS and CDR2 is YFSETQ. CDR3: CASSFSGITTGNTIYF. Written as DNA, the CDR3 is TGCGCCAGCAGCTTTAGTGGAATAACGACTGGAAACACCATATATTTT.

This clonotype was counted a few times. The chain combines TRBV20-1 with TRBJ2-5; 10 bases agree with TRBD1. The trim removed 0 bases at V and 1 base at J, leaving 2 bases unmatched. This CDR3 is built from 15 residues. CDR1 is DFQATT and CDR2 is SNEGSKA in the germline V gene (reference sequence). The CDR3 sequence: CSARDGTGVQETQYF. The CDR3 coding sequence is TGCAGTGCTAGAGACGGGACAGGGGTCCAAGAGACCCAGTACTTC.

About this clonotype itself: At one end the junction does not follow the germline gene, possibly because of a read error. This chain links TRBV5-3 with TRBJ1-1, with a possible D match to TRBD1 (6 bases). TRBV5-3 is reported as an ORF; its role is uncertain. The CDR3 has 15 residues. Written as DNA, the CDR3 is TGTGCCAGCAGCCCGGGGGCTGGGATGTACACTGAAGCTCTCTTT. Translating gives CASSPGAGMYTEALF.

The sample holds a few counts of this clonotype. This rearrangement joins TRBV10-3 to TRBJ2-2; maybe TRBD2 (6 bases). The CDR3 sequence is 16 residues long. Germline-derived CDR1 and CDR2 are ENHRY and SYGVKD. V lost 4 bases and J lost 0, with 12 bases in between. The CDR3: CAISGGDGPNTGELFF. The CDR3 nucleotides are TGTGCCATCAGTGGGGGGGACGGCCCGAACACCGGGGAGCTGTTTTTT.

The V gene is TRBV6-5, the J gene TRBJ2-3, with TRBD1 as a possible D gene (5 bases). The length of the CDR3 is 14 residues. Trimming took off 5 bases at V and 4 bases at J, with 13 bases between the two ends. Germline CDR1 reads MNHEY; CDR2 reads SVGAGI. CDR3 loop: CASSTDIGSDTQYF. The CDR3 nucleotides read TGTGCCAGCAGTACGGACATAGGCTCAGATACGCAGTATTTT.

The chain uses TRBV28 and TRBJ2-7; D assignment may be TRBD1 or TRBD2 (5 bases each). The germline V gene encodes CDR1 MDHEN and CDR2 SYDVKM. The germline V and J ends were trimmed by 2 bases and 12 bases, with 14 bases remaining between them. The CDR3 is 12 residues long. This CDR3 reads CASSLPRDAPYF. The CDR3 nucleotides are TGTGCCAGCAGTTTACCCCGGGACGCGCCGTACTTC. Combining the CDR3 with reference TRBV28 and TRBJ2-7 gives the whole variable domain DVKVTQSSRYLVKRTGEKVFLECVQDMDHENMFWYRQDPGLGLRLIYFSYDVKMKEKGDIPEGYSVSREKKERFSLILESASTNQTSMYLCASSLPRDAPYFGPGTRLTVT.

As for this clonotype: With a much larger clone just one base away, this may be a read error. The chain recombines TRBV12-3 or TRBV12-4 with TRBJ1-5, with D hard to call. The CDR3 is 15 residues long. CDR3 sequence: CVSSLSSVGRQPQHF. CDR3 bases: TGTGTCAGCAGTTTATCTTCAGTGGGCCGGCAGCCCCAGCATTTT.

V and J are TRBV20-1 and TRBJ2-7; 9 nucleotides align to TRBD1. This CDR3 region has 15 residues. Germline-derived CDR1 and CDR2 are DFQATT and SNEGSKA (reference sequence). Trimming at V came to 1 base and at J to 6 bases, leaving 10 bases not matched to a gene. For the CDR3, the DNA is TGCAGTGCTAGAGCTCCGGGACAGGGTCAAGGCGAGCAGTACTTC. This translates into CSARAPGQGQGEQYF.